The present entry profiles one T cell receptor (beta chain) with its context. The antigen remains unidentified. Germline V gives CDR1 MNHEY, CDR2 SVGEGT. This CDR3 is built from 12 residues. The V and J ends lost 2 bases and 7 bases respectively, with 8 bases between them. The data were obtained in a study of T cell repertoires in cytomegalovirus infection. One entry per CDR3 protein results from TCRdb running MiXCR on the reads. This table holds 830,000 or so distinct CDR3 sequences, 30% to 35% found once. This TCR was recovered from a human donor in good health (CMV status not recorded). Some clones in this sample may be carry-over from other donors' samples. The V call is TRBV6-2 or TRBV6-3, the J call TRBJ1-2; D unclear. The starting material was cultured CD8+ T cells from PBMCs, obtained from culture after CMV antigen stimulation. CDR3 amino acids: CASSYEFTGYTF. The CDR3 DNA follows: TGTGCCAGCAGTTACGAGTTCACTGGCTACACCTTC.